This TCR beta chain derives from a study of ipilimumab plus nivolumab after autologous stem cell transplantation. Whole-study context: A median of roughly eight nivolumab and about five ipilimumab doses were given. Findings of the study overall: Authors suggest TCR repertoire, Treg phenotype and gut microbiota support further study.

V lost 0 bases and J lost 3; bases outside the gene matches: 2. Germline values: CDR1 SGHRS, CDR2 YFSETQ. The length of the CDR3 is 15 residues. Repertoires were generated with immunoSEQ multiplex PCR, while TCRdb's copy carries only in-frame clones and drops some. The data hold roughly 86,000 clones, with more than 80% observed a single time. With respect to this clone: Antigen unknown.

The sequenced sample was PBMCs, obtained in a trial of ipilimumab plus nivolumab as post-transplant consolidation. This clonotype originated in a male donor with diffuse large B-cell lymphoma. The gene calls are TRBV5-1 and TRBJ2-5; 10 bases are a match to TRBD1. The CDR3 sequence is CASSLETGGKETQYF. The CDR3 nucleotides are TGCGCCAGCAGCTTGGAGACAGGGGGCAAAGAGACCCAGTACTTC.